This TCR beta chain was identified during a study of siplizumab effects on memory and regulatory T cells. The table came from immunoSEQ multiplex PCR; TCRdb's copy has only in-frame clones and leaves some out. The sample lists fewer than 120,000 clones; around nine tenths were seen once. General study findings and limits: Among sequences traceable to unstimulated CD4+ memory cells, alloreactive ones were significantly reduced by siplizumab. Solely a minor proportion of alloreactive clones could be assigned to unstimulated subsets. Proliferating CD4+ or CD8+ clones, roughly 80-96% of them, lacked an assignable naive or memory phenotype.

On this clone: Its matching antigen is unknown.

The clonotype comes from a human donor in good health. Source material: CD4+ T cells sorted from blood.

CDR3 sequence: CASSQGTSGNWRLGDEQFF. The CDR3 coding sequence is TGTGCCAGCAGCCAAGGGACTAGCGGAAATTGGAGACTTGGGGATGAGCAGTTCTTC. V gene TRBV9 combines with J gene TRBJ2-1; 11 bases agree with TRBD2. Germline CDR1 is SGDLS and CDR2 is YYNGEE. This CDR3 has 19 residues. Trimming took 4 bases from V and 8 from J; bases not matched to a gene: 20.